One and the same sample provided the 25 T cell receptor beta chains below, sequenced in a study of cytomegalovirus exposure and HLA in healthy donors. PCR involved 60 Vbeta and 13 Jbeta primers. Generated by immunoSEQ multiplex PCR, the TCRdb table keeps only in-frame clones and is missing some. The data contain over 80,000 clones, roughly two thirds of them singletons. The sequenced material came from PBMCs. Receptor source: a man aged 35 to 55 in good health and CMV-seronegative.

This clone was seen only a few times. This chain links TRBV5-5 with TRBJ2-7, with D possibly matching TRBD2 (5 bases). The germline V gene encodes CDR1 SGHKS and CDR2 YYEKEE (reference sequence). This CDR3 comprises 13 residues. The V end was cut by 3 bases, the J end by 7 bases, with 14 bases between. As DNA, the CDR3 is TGTGCCAGCAGCTCGGGGATTTTGGAAGAGCAGTACTTC. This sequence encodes CASSSGILEEQYF.

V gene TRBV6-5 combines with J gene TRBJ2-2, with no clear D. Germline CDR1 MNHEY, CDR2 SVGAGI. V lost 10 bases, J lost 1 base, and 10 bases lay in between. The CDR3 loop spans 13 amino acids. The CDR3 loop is CAILDRNTGELFF. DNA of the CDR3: TGTGCCATCCTAGATCGGAACACCGGGGAGCTGTTTTTT.

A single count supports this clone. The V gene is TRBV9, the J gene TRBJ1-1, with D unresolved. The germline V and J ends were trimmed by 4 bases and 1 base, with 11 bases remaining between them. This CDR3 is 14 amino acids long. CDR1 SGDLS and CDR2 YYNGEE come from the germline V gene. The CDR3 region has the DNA TGTGCCAGCAGCCCCCTCACAGCGAACACTGAAGCTTTCTTT. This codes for CASSPLTANTEAFF.

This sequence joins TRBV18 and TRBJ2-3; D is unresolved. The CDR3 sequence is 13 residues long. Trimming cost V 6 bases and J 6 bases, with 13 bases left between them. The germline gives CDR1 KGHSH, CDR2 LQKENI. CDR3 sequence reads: CASSPEPTDTQYF. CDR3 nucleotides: TGTGCCAGCTCCCCCGAACCTACTGATACGCAGTATTTT.

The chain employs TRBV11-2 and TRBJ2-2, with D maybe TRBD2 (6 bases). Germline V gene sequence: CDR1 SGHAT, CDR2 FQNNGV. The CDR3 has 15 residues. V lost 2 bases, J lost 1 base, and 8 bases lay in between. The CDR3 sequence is CASSLWRGNTGELFF. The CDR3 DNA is TGTGCCAGCAGCTTATGGCGGGGGAACACCGGGGAGCTGTTTTTT.

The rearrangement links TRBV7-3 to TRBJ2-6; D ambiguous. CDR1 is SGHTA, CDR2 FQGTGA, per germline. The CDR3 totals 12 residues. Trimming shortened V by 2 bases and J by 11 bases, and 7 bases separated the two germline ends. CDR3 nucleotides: TGTGCCAGCAGCTTATATGGGCACGTCCTGACTTTC. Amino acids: CASSLYGHVLTF.

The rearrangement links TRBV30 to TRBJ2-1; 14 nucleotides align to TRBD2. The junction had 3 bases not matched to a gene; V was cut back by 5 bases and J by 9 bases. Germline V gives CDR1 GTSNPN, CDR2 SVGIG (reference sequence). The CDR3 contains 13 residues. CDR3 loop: CAWGTSGGSEQFF. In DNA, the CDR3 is TGTGCCTGGGGGACTAGCGGGGGATCTGAGCAGTTCTTC.

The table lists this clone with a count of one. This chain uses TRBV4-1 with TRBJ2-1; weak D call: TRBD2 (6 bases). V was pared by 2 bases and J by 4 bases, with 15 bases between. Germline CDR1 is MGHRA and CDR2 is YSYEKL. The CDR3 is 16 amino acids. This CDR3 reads CASSQPRGGDYNEQFF. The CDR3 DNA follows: TGCGCCAGCAGCCAACCGAGGGGCGGGGATTACAATGAGCAGTTCTTC.

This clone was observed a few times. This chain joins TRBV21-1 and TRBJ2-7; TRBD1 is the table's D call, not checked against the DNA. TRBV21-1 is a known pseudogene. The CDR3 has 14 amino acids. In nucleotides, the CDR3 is TGTGCCAGCAGCAAAGCTAGGACAGGGGGCGAGCAGTACTTC. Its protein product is CASSKARTGGEQYF.

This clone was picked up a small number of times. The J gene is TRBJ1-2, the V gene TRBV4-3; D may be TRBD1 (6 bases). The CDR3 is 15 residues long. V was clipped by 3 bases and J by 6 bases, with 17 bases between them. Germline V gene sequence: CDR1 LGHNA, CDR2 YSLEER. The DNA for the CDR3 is TGCGCCAGCAGCCACTCAAGCAGGGGCCGGGATGGCTACACCTTC. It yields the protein CASSHSSRGRDGYTF.

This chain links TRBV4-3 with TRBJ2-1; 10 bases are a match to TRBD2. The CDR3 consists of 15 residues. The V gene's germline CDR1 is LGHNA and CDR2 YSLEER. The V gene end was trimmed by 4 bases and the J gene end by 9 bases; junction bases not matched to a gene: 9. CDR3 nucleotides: TGCGCCAGCAGCCCTAGTTCTAGCGGGGGTTTTGAGCAGTTCTTC. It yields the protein CASSPSSSGGFEQFF.

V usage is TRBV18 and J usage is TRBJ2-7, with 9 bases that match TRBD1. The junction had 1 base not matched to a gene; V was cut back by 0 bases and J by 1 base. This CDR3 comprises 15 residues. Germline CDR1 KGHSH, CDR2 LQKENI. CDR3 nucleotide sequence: TGTGCCAGCTCACCACCAGGGACAGGGTCCTACGAGCAGTACTTC. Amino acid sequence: CASSPPGTGSYEQYF.

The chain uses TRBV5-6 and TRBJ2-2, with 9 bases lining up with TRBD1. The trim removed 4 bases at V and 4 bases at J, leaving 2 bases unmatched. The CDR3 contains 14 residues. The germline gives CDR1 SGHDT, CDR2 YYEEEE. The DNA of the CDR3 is TGTGCCAGCAGCACGACAGGGGGCACCGGGGAGCTGTTTTTT. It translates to CASSTTGGTGELFF.

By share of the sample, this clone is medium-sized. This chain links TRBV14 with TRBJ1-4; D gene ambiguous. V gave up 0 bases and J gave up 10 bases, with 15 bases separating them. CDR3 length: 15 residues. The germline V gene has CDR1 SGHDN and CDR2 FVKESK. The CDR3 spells CASSQDAGSHGKLFF. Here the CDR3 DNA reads TGTGCCAGCAGCCAAGATGCAGGTTCCCATGGAAAACTGTTTTTT.

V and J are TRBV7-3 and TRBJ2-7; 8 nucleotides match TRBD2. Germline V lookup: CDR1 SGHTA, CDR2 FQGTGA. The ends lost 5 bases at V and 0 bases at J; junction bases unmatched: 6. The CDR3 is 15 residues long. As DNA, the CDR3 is TGTGCCAGCAGCCCTACTAGCGGTTTCTCCTACGAGCAGTACTTC. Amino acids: CASSPTSGFSYEQYF.

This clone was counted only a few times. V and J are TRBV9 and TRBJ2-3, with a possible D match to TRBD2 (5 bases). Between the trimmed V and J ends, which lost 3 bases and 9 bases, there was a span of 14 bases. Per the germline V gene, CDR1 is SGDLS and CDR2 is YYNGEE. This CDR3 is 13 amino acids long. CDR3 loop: CASSALTSRTQYF. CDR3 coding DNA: TGTGCCAGCAGCGCCCTCACTAGTCGGACGCAGTATTTT.

In nucleotides, the CDR3 is TGTGCCAGCTCGCGGTCTCGGGGACTTACCACCGGGGAGCTGTTTTTT. Translated, it gives CASSRSRGLTTGELFF. This chain links TRBV2 with TRBJ2-2; a weak D match, TRBD2 (6 bases). Germline V gene data show CDR1 as SNHLY and CDR2 as FYNNEI. V gave up 8 bases and J gave up 4 bases, with 20 bases separating them. This CDR3 has 16 amino acids.

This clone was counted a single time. In DNA form, the CDR3 reads TGTGCCAGCTCCCGGACAGGGGGCGGAGAGACCCAGTACTTC. It specifies CASSRTGGGETQYF. The chain carries TRBV18 and TRBJ2-5, with 11 bases that match TRBD1. Germline lookup yields CDR1 KGHSH and CDR2 LQKENI. This CDR3 contains 14 residues. Germline trimming cut 6 bases from V and 4 bases from J; bases unmatched to any gene: 4. The full variable domain, in which reference TRBV18 and TRBJ2-5 provide the parts outside the CDR3, is NAGVMQNPRHLVRRRGQEARLRCSPMKGHSHVYWYRQLPEEGLKFMVYLQKENIIDESGMPKERFSAEFPKEGPSILRIQQVVRGDSAAYFCASSRTGGGETQYFGPGTRLLVL.

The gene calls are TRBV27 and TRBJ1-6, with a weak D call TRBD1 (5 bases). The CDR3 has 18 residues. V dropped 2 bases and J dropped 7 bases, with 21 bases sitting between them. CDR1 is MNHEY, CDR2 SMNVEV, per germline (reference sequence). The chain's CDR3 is CASSLDPPDTISNSPLHF. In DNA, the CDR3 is TGTGCCAGCAGTTTAGATCCCCCGGACACCATCTCCAATTCACCCCTCCACTTT.

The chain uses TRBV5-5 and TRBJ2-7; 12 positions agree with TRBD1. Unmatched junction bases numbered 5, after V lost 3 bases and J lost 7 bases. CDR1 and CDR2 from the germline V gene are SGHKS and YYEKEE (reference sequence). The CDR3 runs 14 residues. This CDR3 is CASSWGQGALEQYF. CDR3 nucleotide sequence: TGTGCCAGCAGCTGGGGACAGGGGGCGCTTGAGCAGTACTTC.

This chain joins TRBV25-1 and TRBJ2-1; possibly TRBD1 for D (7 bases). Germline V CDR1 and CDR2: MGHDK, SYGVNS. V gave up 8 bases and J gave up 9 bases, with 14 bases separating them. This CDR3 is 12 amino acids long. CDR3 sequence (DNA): TGTGCCAGCGAGGCAGGGGGGATTGAGCAGTTCTTC. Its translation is CASEAGGIEQFF.

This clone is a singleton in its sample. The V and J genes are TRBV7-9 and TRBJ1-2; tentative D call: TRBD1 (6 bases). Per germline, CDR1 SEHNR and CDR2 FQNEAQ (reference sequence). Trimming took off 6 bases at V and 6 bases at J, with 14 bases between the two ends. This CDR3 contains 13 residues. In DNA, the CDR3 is TGTGCCAGCAGGGGGAGGGGGGCGCATGGCTACACCTTC. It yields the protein CASRGRGAHGYTF.

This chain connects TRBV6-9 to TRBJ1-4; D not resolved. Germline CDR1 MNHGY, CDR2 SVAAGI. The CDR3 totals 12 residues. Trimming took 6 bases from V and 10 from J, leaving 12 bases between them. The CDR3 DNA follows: TGTGCCAGCAGCAAAAATCCCGGAAAACTGTTTTTT. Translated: CASSKNPGKLFF.

The CDR3 bases are TGTGCCAGCAGGCATAGGACAGGGGGTGTTGGAGCTGAAGCTTTCTTT. Protein: CASRHRTGGVGAEAFF. The rearrangement joins TRBV2 to TRBJ1-1; 10 nucleotides match TRBD1. J was trimmed by 6 bases and V by 6 bases; bases with no gene match: 13. The CDR3 covers 16 residues. The germline CDR1 and CDR2 sequences are SNHLY and FYNNEI.

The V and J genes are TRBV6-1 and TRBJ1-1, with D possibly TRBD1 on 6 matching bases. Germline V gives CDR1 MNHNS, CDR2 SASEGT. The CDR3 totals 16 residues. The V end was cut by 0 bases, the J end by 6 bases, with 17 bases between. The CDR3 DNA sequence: TGTGCCAGCAGTGAAGCGGTGGGGGGGGCGCGAGCTGAAGCTTTCTTT. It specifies CASSEAVGGARAEAFF.